This TCR beta chain was captured in a study of T cells in Graves' hyperthyroidism and ophthalmopathy. Notes on this clonotype: The antigen remains undetermined.

Study-wide results and limits: Blood also held most thyroid clonotypes expanded beyond 0.001.

The CDR3 is made up of 13 amino acids. Germline V gene data show CDR1 as LNHNV and CDR2 as YYDKDF (reference sequence). V was cut by 2 bases and J by 0 bases, with 5 bases left in between. The source material, RNA transcripts, was used to amplify TCR beta CDR3 regions. First-round RT-PCR of the TCR CDR3 relied on the HTBI primer set. TCRdb reprocessed the multiplex PCR reads via MiXCR and lists one record per CDR3 protein. This sample has more than 300,000 distinct CDR3 sequences, with 17% found just once. Sample: blood. The clonotype originates from a woman aged 25-40 years with Graves' hyperthyroidism that later progressed to Graves' ophthalmopathy. The V call is TRBV15, the J call TRBJ2-7; D is unclear. The CDR3 loop reads CATSRKSSYEQYF. The CDR3 nucleotides are TGTGCCACCAGCAGAAAGAGCTCCTACGAGCAGTACTTC.